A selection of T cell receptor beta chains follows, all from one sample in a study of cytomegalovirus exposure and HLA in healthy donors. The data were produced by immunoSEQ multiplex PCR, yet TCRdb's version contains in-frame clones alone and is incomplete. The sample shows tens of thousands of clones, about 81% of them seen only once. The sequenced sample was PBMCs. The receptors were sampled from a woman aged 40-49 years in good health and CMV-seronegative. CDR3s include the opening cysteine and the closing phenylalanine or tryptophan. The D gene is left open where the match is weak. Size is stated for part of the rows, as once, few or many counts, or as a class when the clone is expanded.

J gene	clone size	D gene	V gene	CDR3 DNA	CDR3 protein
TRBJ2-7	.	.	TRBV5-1	TGCGCCAGCCGAGGGAACCGCGAGCAGTACTTC	CASRGNREQYF
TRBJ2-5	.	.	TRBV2	TGTGCCAGCAGGGGCCCGGGACACCCCGGGGAGACCCAGTACTTC	CASRGPGHPGETQYF
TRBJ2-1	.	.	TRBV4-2	TGTGCCAGCAGCCAAGGGCTAGCCCAATACAATGAGCAGTTCTTC	CASSQGLAQYNEQFF
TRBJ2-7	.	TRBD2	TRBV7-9	TGTGCCAGCAGCTTAGAGGCTAGCGGGAGTAACGAGCAGTACTTC	CASSLEASGSNEQYF
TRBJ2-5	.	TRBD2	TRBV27	TGTGCCAGCAGCTCTGGGACTAGCGGGAGGCAGACCCAGTACTTC	CASSSGTSGRQTQYF
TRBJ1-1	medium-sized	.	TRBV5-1	TGCGCCAGCAGCCTAACAGGGAAGGTAGCTTTCTTT	CASSLTGKVAFF
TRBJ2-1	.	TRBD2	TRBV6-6	TGTGCCAGCAGTAGCGGGAGCAATGAGCAGTTCTTC	CASSSGSNEQFF
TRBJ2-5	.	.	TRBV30	TGCGCCTGGAGTGTAGTTGGTAGCCCTAAAGAGACCCAGTACTTC	CAWSVVGSPKETQYF
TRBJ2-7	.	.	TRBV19	TGTGCCAGTAGTATACCCAACATGTCCCCCCTTTTC	CASSIPNMSPLF
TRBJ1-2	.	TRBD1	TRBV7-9	TGTGCCAGCAGCCCGAGCTTAGGGGCCGGGGACAGGGGTTATGGCTACACCTTC	CASSPSLGAGDRGYGYTF
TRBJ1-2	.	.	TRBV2	TGTGCCAGCCAGCAGCGGGGAGCTAACTATGGCTACACCTTC	CASQQRGANYGYTF
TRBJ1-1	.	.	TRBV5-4	TGTGCCAGCAGCTTAAGGGGCACTGAAGCTTTCTTT	CASSLRGTEAFF
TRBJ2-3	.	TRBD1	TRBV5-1	TGCGCCAGCAGCTTGAAGACAGGGGGAAGAGATACGCAGTATTTT	CASSLKTGGRDTQYF
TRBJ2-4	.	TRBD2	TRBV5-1	TGCGCCAGCAGCTTGTCGGTTGGTGGGGAGGGCATTCAGTACTTC	CASSLSVGGEGIQYF
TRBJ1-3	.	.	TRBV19	TGTGCCAGTACCCTTCGGCGGGCCTCTGGAAACACCATATATTTT	CASTLRRASGNTIYF
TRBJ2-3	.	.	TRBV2	TGTGCCAGCAGCGCGATTGTAGATACGCAGTATTTT	CASSAIVDTQYF
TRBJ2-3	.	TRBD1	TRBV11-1	TGTGCCAGCAGCCCCGACAGGGCTAGCACAGATACGCAGTATTTT	CASSPDRASTDTQYF
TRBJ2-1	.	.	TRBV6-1	TGTGCCAGCAGTGAAGGTCGAGTCCGCGAGCAGTTCTTC	CASSEGRVREQFF
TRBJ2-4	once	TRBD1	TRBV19	TGTGCCAGTAGTATAGTTAGACAGGGGATGGGAGCCAAAAACATTCAGTACTTC	CASSIVRQGMGAKNIQYF
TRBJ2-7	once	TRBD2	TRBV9	TGTGCCAGCAGCCCGACCGGGACTAGCGGTTACGAGCAGTACTTC	CASSPTGTSGYEQYF
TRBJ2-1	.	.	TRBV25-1	TGTGCCAGCAGCCCCACAAACAGCGGCAATGAGCAGTTCTTC	CASSPTNSGNEQFF
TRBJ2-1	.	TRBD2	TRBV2	TGTGCCAGCAGTGAGATGGCGGGAGCGATCAATGAGCAGTTCTTC	CASSEMAGAINEQFF
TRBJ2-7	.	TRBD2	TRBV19	TGTGCCAGTAGTGCCCTACTAGCGGGACCGGAAAAGCAGTACTTC	CASSALLAGPEKQYF
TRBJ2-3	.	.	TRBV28	TGTGCCAGCACCAACTGGGCCTCAGGGGAAGATACGCAGTATTTT	CASTNWASGEDTQYF
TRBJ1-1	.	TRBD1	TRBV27	TGTGCCAGCAGTTCTGGCAGGGGGCAAAAAACTGAAGCTTTCTTT	CASSSGRGQKTEAFF
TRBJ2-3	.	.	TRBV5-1	TGCGCCAGTAGCTTGGCTGGGGCGGATACGCAGTATTTT	CASSLAGADTQYF
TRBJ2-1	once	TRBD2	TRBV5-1	TGCGCCAGCAGCCCCGGGACTCTCGGGGCTAAGCTAGCGGGAATTTTGGGTAATGAGCAGTTCTTC	CASSPGTLGAKLAGILGNEQFF
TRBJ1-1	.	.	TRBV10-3	TGTGCCCTCCGGTCTCACACTGAAGCTTTCTTT	CALRSHTEAFF
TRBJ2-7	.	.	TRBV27	TGTGCCAGCAGTACAGGAACCCATTTCTCCTACGAGCAGTACTTC	CASSTGTHFSYEQYF
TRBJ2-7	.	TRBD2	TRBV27	TGTGCCAGCGGGCCTAGCGGGAGTCTCGAGCAGTACTTC	CASGPSGSLEQYF